These 28 T cell receptor beta chains were all obtained from the same sample, sequenced in a study of blood T cell repertoires in COVID-19. The method was immunoSEQ multiplex PCR; TCRdb's version includes in-frame clones alone and lacks a portion of them. The sample has about 270,000 clones; around 90% are singletons. Sequencing input: PBMCs or T cells enriched from blood (not recorded which). The receptors were gathered from a woman in her sixties in a cohort exposed to, infected with or recovered from COVID-19 (not recorded which).

This chain joins TRBV11-2 and TRBJ2-7; a weak D match, TRBD2 (6 bases). CDR1 and CDR2 (germline): SGHAT, FQNNGV. V was trimmed by 0 bases and J by 1 base, leaving 7 bases between them. The CDR3 consists of 14 residues. CDR3 loop: CASSLELASYEQYF. CDR3 bases: TGTGCCAGCAGCTTAGAACTAGCTTCCTACGAGCAGTACTTC.

The V call is TRBV7-8, the J call TRBJ2-4; 14 bases are a match to TRBD2. V lost 4 bases and J lost 8; bases outside the gene matches: 7. The germline V gene encodes CDR1 SGHVS and CDR2 FQNEAQ. This CDR3 has 16 amino acids. The CDR3 loop is CASSSGLAGVVDIQYF. The DNA of the CDR3 is TGTGCCAGCAGCTCGGGACTAGCGGGAGTAGTAGACATTCAGTACTTC.

The V and J genes are TRBV5-1 and TRBJ2-1, with D perhaps matching TRBD1 (6 bases). The V and J ends lost 0 bases and 7 bases respectively, with 17 bases between them. This CDR3 comprises 16 residues. CDR1 is SGHRS, CDR2 YFSETQ, per germline. The CDR3 nucleotides are TGCGCCAGCAGCTTGGCCGGGCAGGGGTTCATTAATGAGCAGTTCTTC. Translation: CASSLAGQGFINEQFF.

V gene TRBV11-3 combines with J gene TRBJ1-1, with 9 positions matching TRBD1. From germline, CDR1 is SGHNT and CDR2 YENEEA. Trimming took 5 bases from V and 5 from J; bases not matched to a gene: 12. This CDR3 contains 16 residues. The CDR3 DNA sequence: TGTGCCAGCAGCCCCGGGACAGGGACGAGAGGGACTGAAGCTTTCTTT. Its translation is CASSPGTGTRGTEAFF.

The chain links TRBV19 to TRBJ2-3, with 9 bases fitting TRBD2. Germline CDR1 is LNHDA and CDR2 is SQIVND (reference sequence). The CDR3 is 16 residues long. The ends lost 3 bases at V and 6 bases at J; junction bases unmatched: 10. Here the CDR3 DNA reads TGTGCCAGTAGTATCCCTAGCGGGATGATTGGGGATACGCAGTATTTT. This translates into CASSIPSGMIGDTQYF.

The chain has TRBV19 and TRBJ2-7; TRBD2 matches 7 bases. Germline V gives CDR1 LNHDA, CDR2 SQIVND (reference sequence). CDR3 length: 12 residues. Trimming cost V 10 bases and J 6 bases; bases outside gene matches: 9. The chain's CDR3 is CATSGRAGEQYF. Written as DNA, the CDR3 is TGTGCCACTTCAGGGAGGGCGGGCGAGCAGTACTTC.

The chain combines TRBV15 with TRBJ1-3, with a weak D call TRBD1 (5 bases). Germline CDR1 LNHNV, CDR2 YYDKDF (reference sequence). The CDR3 sequence is 15 residues long. V was cut by 1 base and J by 8 bases, with 15 bases left in between. CDR3 nucleotide sequence: TGTGCCACCAGCAGAGTCGGACAAGGCGGCCACACCATATATTTT. Its translation is CATSRVGQGGHTIYF.

This clone showed up just once. This sequence joins TRBV11-1 and TRBJ2-1; 8 bases line up with TRBD2. V shed 1 base, J shed 6 bases, and the junction held 5 bases outside the gene matches. Germline values: CDR1 SGHAT, CDR2 FQDESV (reference sequence). The CDR3 spans 15 residues. The CDR3 sequence: CASSLGAGVSNEQFF. The DNA for the CDR3 is TGTGCCAGCAGCTTAGGAGCGGGAGTATCCAATGAGCAGTTCTTC.

Only a few counts were recorded for this clone. This rearrangement joins TRBV7-6 to TRBJ2-7, with 8 bases lining up with TRBD1. The CDR3 consists of 15 residues. V lost 1 base to trimming and J lost 3 bases; unmatched junction nucleotides: 5. Germline-derived CDR1 and CDR2 are SGHVS and FNYEAQ. The CDR3 is CASSLGSDRVYEQYF. In DNA form, the CDR3 reads TGTGCCAGCAGCTTAGGGTCGGACAGGGTCTACGAGCAGTACTTC. The full variable domain, with the rest looked up from reference TRBV7-6 and TRBJ2-7, is GAGVSQSPRYKVTKRGQDVALRCDPISGHVSLYWYRQALGQGPEFLTYFNYEAQQDKSGLPNDRFSAERPEGSISTLTIQRTEQRDSAMYRCASSLGSDRVYEQYFGPGTRLTVT.

This rearrangement joins TRBV28 to TRBJ1-2, with D unclear. This CDR3 is built from 13 residues. Trimming took off 1 base at V and 6 bases at J, with 9 bases between the two ends. CDR1 and CDR2 (germline): MDHEN, SYDVKM. The CDR3 DNA is TGTGCCAGCAGTTTATATCAGGATAATGGCTACACCTTC. Translation: CASSLYQDNGYTF.

This clone has a handful of counts. Other DNA variants within this sample encode the same CDR3. The chain is built from TRBV27 and TRBJ2-2, with D possibly matching TRBD2 (5 bases). Germline-derived CDR1 and CDR2 are MNHEY and SMNVEV (reference sequence). CDR3 length equals 15 residues. The V and J ends lost 2 bases and 1 base respectively, with 8 bases between them. CDR3: CASSLAGLNTGELFF. CDR3 nucleotide sequence: TGTGCCAGCAGTTTAGCCGGACTGAACACCGGGGAGCTGTTTTTT.

V usage is TRBV28 and J usage is TRBJ1-4, with D perhaps matching TRBD1 (6 bases). This CDR3 spans 15 amino acids. Trimming took off 5 bases at V and 8 bases at J, with 18 bases between the two ends. From germline, CDR1 is MDHEN and CDR2 SYDVKM. CDR3 in DNA: TGTGCCAGCAGTACCCCCGGCGGGGGCGCGGAAAAACTGTTTTTT. Amino acid sequence: CASSTPGGGAEKLFF.

DNA for the CDR3: TGTGCCAGCAGCATTCCGGGACAGGGGTTGGCAGATACGCAGTATTTT. Translated: CASSIPGQGLADTQYF. This chain links TRBV7-9 with TRBJ2-3, with TRBD1 matching 10 bases. The CDR3 length is 16 residues. The V gene's germline CDR1 is SEHNR and CDR2 FQNEAQ (reference sequence). V lost 5 bases to trimming and J lost 4 bases; unmatched junction nucleotides: 9.

This chain joins TRBV5-1 and TRBJ1-3; TRBD1 aligns across 7 bases. This CDR3 has 14 residues. Losses at the gene ends were 2 bases for V and 11 bases for J; bases not matched to a gene: 10. In germline, CDR1 is SGHRS, CDR2 YFSETQ. The CDR3 DNA reads TGCGCCAGCAGCTTCGAGGGGGCCCGTTCCGCCATATATTTT. Translated: CASSFEGARSAIYF. The full variable domain, with the rest looked up from reference TRBV5-1 and TRBJ1-3, is KAGVTQTPRYLIKTRGQQVTLSCSPISGHRSVSWYQQTPGQGLQFLFEYFSETQRNKGNFPGRFSGRQFSNSRSEMNVSTLELGDSALYLCASSFEGARSAIYFGEGSWLTVV.

V usage is TRBV12-2 and J usage is TRBJ1-5; no DNA check was done on the table's D call, TRBD1. TRBV12-2 is listed as a pseudogene. The CDR3 extends over 14 amino acids. CDR3 nucleotides: TGTGCAAGTCGCTCGGCCCAGACAGCGCCTGTCGGGCCGTTT. Residues: CASRSAQTAPVGPF.

This clone came up once. One junction end does not reproduce the germline sequence, and a read error may be involved. The V and J genes are TRBV14 and TRBJ1-6; D is undetermined. The CDR3 spans 13 residues. CDR1 and CDR2 (germline): SGHDN, FVKESK. CDR3 loop: CASTQWRNSPLHF. The CDR3 bases are TGTGCCAGCACCCAATGGAGGAATTCACCCCTCCACTTT.

This clone came up once. The V and J genes are TRBV3-1 (or the pseudogene TRBV3-2) and TRBJ2-7; D possibly corresponds to TRBD2 (5 bases). The CDR3 consists of 18 residues. The germline CDR1 and CDR2 sequences are LGHDT and YNNKEL (reference sequence). V was cut by 0 bases and J by 2 bases, with 20 bases left in between. The CDR3: CASSQDGRASSIPYEQYF. CDR3 coding DNA: TGTGCCAGCAGCCAAGATGGCCGGGCTAGCTCGATACCCTACGAGCAGTACTTC.

The chain carries TRBV9 and TRBJ2-3, with a weak D call TRBD1 (5 bases). V gave up 1 base and J gave up 13 bases, with 13 bases separating them. CDR3 size: 12 residues. CDR1 is SGDLS, CDR2 YYNGEE, per germline. The CDR3 sequence is CASSVPPGREYF. In nucleotides, the CDR3 is TGTGCCAGCAGCGTACCCCCCGGCAGGGAGTATTTT.

J is TRBJ2-1 and V is TRBV7-3; D is undetermined. The CDR3 length is 16 residues. In germline, CDR1 is SGHTA, CDR2 FQGTGA. The ends were cut back, 1 base at V and 3 bases at J, with 13 bases in the middle. This chain's CDR3 is CASSLKERAVYNEQFF. The DNA for the CDR3 is TGTGCCAGCAGCTTAAAAGAGCGAGCAGTCTACAATGAGCAGTTCTTC.

This chain joins TRBV7-2 and TRBJ2-1; TRBD2 aligns across 8 bases. V dropped 6 bases and J dropped 1; count of bases not matched to a gene: 5. The CDR3 runs 15 residues. Germline lookup yields CDR1 SGHTA and CDR2 FQGNSA. CDR3 coding DNA: TGTGCCAGCAGGGTACTAGCGGTATCCTACAATGAGCAGTTCTTC. Amino acid sequence: CASRVLAVSYNEQFF.

This clone was found a few times. Other DNA sequences from this sample encode an identical CDR3 as well. The chain carries TRBV7-9 and TRBJ2-7; D possibly corresponds to TRBD1 (6 bases). Germline CDR1 is SEHNR and CDR2 is FQNEAQ (reference sequence). The CDR3 is 13 residues long. The V gene lost 3 bases and the J gene lost 2 bases, with 8 bases spanning the gap. The CDR3 spells CASSFGQTYEQYF. As DNA, the CDR3 is TGTGCCAGCAGCTTCGGACAGACCTACGAGCAGTACTTC.

This sequence joins TRBV28 and TRBJ2-1, with 9 bases aligning to TRBD1. CDR3 length: 16 amino acids. J was trimmed by 12 bases and V by 2 bases; bases with no gene match: 14. In germline, CDR1 is MDHEN, CDR2 SYDVKM. CDR3 nucleotide sequence: TGTGCCAGCAGTTTAGGGCGACAGGGGGTGGCTGGGTGGCAGTTCTTC. It is translated as CASSLGRQGVAGWQFF.

J is TRBJ1-2 and V is TRBV20-1; tentatively, D is TRBD1 (6 bases). The CDR3 is made up of 14 amino acids. CDR1 DFQATT and CDR2 SNEGSKA come from the germline V gene (reference sequence). Trimming removed 3 bases at V and 4 bases at J, with 15 bases between. CDR3 sequence: CSASLDSTTYGYTF. As DNA, the CDR3 is TGCAGTGCTAGTCTGGACAGCACTACCTATGGCTACACCTTC.

The gene calls are TRBV19 and TRBJ2-7, with 14 bases that match TRBD2. The germline CDR1 and CDR2 sequences are LNHDA and SQIVND (reference sequence). The trim removed 3 bases at V and 5 bases at J, leaving 0 bases unmatched. This CDR3 has 14 amino acids. The CDR3 spells CASSMGLAGDEQYF. The CDR3 coding sequence is TGTGCCAGTAGTATGGGACTAGCGGGAGACGAGCAGTACTTC.

The rearrangement joins TRBV29-1 to TRBJ1-5, with D hard to call. Per the germline V gene, CDR1 is SQVTM and CDR2 is ANQGSEA. The V gene lost 4 bases and the J gene lost 7 bases, with 11 bases spanning the gap. The CDR3 is 12 amino acids. CDR3 bases: TGCAGCGTTGTCTCCGGCGGACAGCCCCAGCATTTT. Translation gives CSVVSGGQPQHF. Drawing the rest from reference TRBV29-1 and TRBJ1-5, the complete variable domain is SAVISQKPSRDICQRGTSLTIQCQVDSQVTMMFWYRQQPGQSLTLIATANQGSEATYESGFVIDKFPISRPNLTFSTLTVSNMSPEDSSIYLCSVVSGGQPQHFGDGTRLSIL.

The gene calls are TRBV5-1 and TRBJ2-2; maybe TRBD1 (6 bases). This CDR3 is 14 amino acids long. Trimming left V 0 bases short and J 4 bases short, with 7 bases between. CDR1 is SGHRS, CDR2 YFSETQ, per germline. The CDR3 nucleotides read TGCGCCAGCAGCTTGGAGGGGGTCACCGGGGAGCTGTTTTTT. This translates into CASSLEGVTGELFF.

V usage is TRBV28 and J usage is TRBJ2-5, with D possibly being TRBD1 (6 bases). CDR1 MDHEN and CDR2 SYDVKM come from the germline V gene. This CDR3 contains 13 residues. The V gene lost 10 bases and the J gene lost 4 bases, with 16 bases spanning the gap. The chain's CDR3 is CAIHDRNRETQYF. As DNA, the CDR3 is TGTGCCATCCACGACAGGAATAGAGAGACCCAGTACTTC.

V and J are TRBV3-1 (or the pseudogene TRBV3-2) and TRBJ2-7; D not certain. The V gene lost 0 bases and the J gene lost 7 bases, with 4 bases spanning the gap. Germline V gives CDR1 LGHDT, CDR2 YNNKEL (reference sequence). CDR3 length: 11 amino acids. The CDR3 bases are TGTGCCAGCAGCCAAGAGAGGGAGCAGTACTTC. Translating it yields CASSQEREQYF.